This TCR beta chain was recovered during a study of beta chain features in type 1 diabetes. Whole-study results and caveats: TCRB CDR3s were moderately but significantly shorter in Type 1 diabetes patients in all four CD4+ subsets. VDJ junctions sequenced from type 1 diabetes patients showed fewer insertions and more deletions.

Reverse transcription of all isolated RNA meant that expressed TCRB transcripts were sequenced. Libraries were prepared by immunoSEQ multiplex PCR; TCRdb keeps only in-frame clonotypes and omits some of them. In the table there are 250,000 to 350,000 clones, 14% of which are singletons. CDR1 KGHSH and CDR2 LQKENI come from the germline V gene. The CDR3 is made up of 12 amino acids. V was clipped by 3 bases and J by 7 bases, with 7 bases between them. As for this clone: Its antigen is not known.

The chain employs TRBV18 and TRBJ2-1; no firm D call. The source of this sequence is a man aged 30-40 years with type 1 diabetes. The sample comprised naive CD4+ T cells from blood. The CDR3 coding sequence is TGTGCCAGCTCACCCGACTCAAATGAGCAGTTCTTC. Translated: CASSPDSNEQFF.